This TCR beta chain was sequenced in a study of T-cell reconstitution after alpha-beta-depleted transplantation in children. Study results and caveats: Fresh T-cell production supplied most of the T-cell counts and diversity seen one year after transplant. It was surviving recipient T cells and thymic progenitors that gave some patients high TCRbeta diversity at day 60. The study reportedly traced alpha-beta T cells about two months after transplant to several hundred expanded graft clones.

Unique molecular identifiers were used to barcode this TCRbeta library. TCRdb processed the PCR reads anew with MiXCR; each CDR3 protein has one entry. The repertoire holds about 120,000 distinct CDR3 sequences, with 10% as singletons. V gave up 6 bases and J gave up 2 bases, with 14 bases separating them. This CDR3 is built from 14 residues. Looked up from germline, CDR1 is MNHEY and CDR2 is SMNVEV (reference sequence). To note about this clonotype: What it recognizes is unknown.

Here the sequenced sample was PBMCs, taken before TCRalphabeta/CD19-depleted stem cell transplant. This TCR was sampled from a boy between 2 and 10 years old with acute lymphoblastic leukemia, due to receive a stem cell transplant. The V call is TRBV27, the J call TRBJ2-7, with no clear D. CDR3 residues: CASSRNRQPYEQYF. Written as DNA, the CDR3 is TGTGCCAGCAGCCGAAACCGGCAACCCTACGAGCAGTACTTC.